These 9 T cell receptor beta chains were all obtained from the same sample, sequenced in a study of blood T cells in healthy people across ages. Primed by a sample-barcoded 5' primer and a J-beta primer mix, a second PCR proceeded for roughly 7 to 12 cycles. TCRdb re-called the 5' RACE reads through MiXCR, storing one row per CDR3 protein. The data contain 1.5 million to 1.8 million distinct CDR3 sequences, around 40% of them singletons. Sequencing was done on a sample of blood. The source of these receptors is a woman under 30 in good health.

This clonotype has a handful of counts. This rearrangement joins TRBV27 to TRBJ1-6; 10 bases map to TRBD1. CDR1 and CDR2 (germline): MNHEY, SMNVEV (reference sequence). The CDR3 contains 17 residues. Trimming removed 3 bases from V and 8 bases from J; junction bases left unmatched: 10. CDR3 residues: CASSFWQPTGGYSPLHF. In nucleotides, the CDR3 is TGTGCCAGCAGTTTTTGGCAACCGACAGGGGGCTATTCACCCCTCCACTTT.

The chain links TRBV7-9 to TRBJ2-1, with D possibly being TRBD1 or TRBD2 (5 bases each). The end of the DNA is better explained by TRBJ2-7, so the J call may be wrong. Germline CDR1 reads SEHNR; CDR2 reads FQNEAQ (reference sequence). This CDR3 has 16 amino acids. As DNA, the CDR3 is TGTGCCAGCAGCTTAGGAGTCCGGGGCTTCTACAATGAGCAGTACTTC. As protein: CASSLGVRGFYNEQYF.

This clonotype was seen more than once but under ten times. The rearrangement joins TRBV27 to TRBJ2-7; D not resolved. The V gene's germline CDR1 is MNHEY and CDR2 SMNVEV (reference sequence). Deletions cut 5 bases from V and 7 bases from J, with 12 bases between. This CDR3 has 12 amino acids. The CDR3 DNA follows: TGTGCCAGCAGTCAACTTTACAATGAGCAGTACTTC. Amino acid sequence: CASSQLYNEQYF.

This clonotype was seen only once. CDR3 sequence (DNA): TGTGCCAGCAGCTTGGCTCAGGGTCCCCAAGAGACCCAGTACTTC. This translates into CASSLAQGPQETQYF. V usage is TRBV5-6 and J usage is TRBJ2-5, with TRBD1 as a possible D gene (5 bases). The V end lost 0 bases, the J end lost 1 base, and 10 bases lay between the germline ends. The length of the CDR3 is 15 residues. The germline CDR1 and CDR2 sequences are SGHDT and YYEEEE.

This clonotype occurred a few times. The gene calls are TRBV10-3 and TRBJ1-1, with 7 bases matching TRBD1. The CDR3 loop spans 13 amino acids. CDR1 and CDR2 from the germline V gene are ENHRY and SYGVKD. J gave up 10 bases and V 4 bases, and 9 bases lay outside the gene matches. CDR3 region: CAISGGTAERAFF. The CDR3 nucleotides read TGTGCCATCAGTGGGGGGACAGCCGAGAGAGCTTTCTTT.

The sample holds a few counts of this clonotype. The chain combines TRBV11-2 with TRBJ2-1, with 7 bases aligning to TRBD2. Germline values: CDR1 SGHAT, CDR2 FQNNGV. Unmatched junction bases numbered 5, after V lost 3 bases and J lost 15 bases. The CDR3 covers 11 residues. The CDR3 sequence is CASSFGTNPFF. CDR3 bases: TGTGCCAGCAGCTTCGGGACTAATCCGTTCTTC.

This clonotype was counted a few times. The chain couples TRBV9 to TRBJ1-1, with 11 bases aligning to TRBD1. Germline V gene sequence: CDR1 SGDLS, CDR2 YYNGEE. The CDR3 has 17 residues. V shed 4 bases and J 1 base; nucleotides not matched to a gene: 9. DNA for the CDR3: TGTGCCAGCAGCCGGACAGGGGGCAGGATGGGGAACACTGAAGCTTTCTTT. Residues: CASSRTGGRMGNTEAFF.

The sample holds a few counts of this clonotype. As DNA, the CDR3 is TGCAGTGCTAGCCCACAGACAGGGTTTAGCAATCAGCCCCAGCATTTT. Its translation is CSASPQTGFSNQPQHF. V gene TRBV20-1 combines with J gene TRBJ1-5, with 7 bases identical to TRBD1. Germline CDR1 is DFQATT and CDR2 is SNEGSKA (reference sequence). With 3 bases clipped from V and 0 bases from J, the junction kept 8 bases outside the gene matches. This CDR3 region has 16 residues.

The chain is built from TRBV7-2 and TRBJ2-7; D is perhaps TRBD1 (5 bases). V lost 5 bases and J 3 bases, leaving 17 bases between the germline ends. CDR3 length: 15 amino acids. Germline V gene data show CDR1 as SGHTA and CDR2 as FQGNSA. CDR3 DNA: TGTGCCAGCAGCCTGGGGCGAAACCTCAACTACGAGCAGTACTTC. The encoded protein is CASSLGRNLNYEQYF.